This T cell receptor (beta chain) was sequenced in a study of Graves' ophthalmopathy and Graves' hyperthyroidism. This clonotype was seen repeatedly, ten times or more. Its antigen is unknown. Study-level points and caveats: Most expanded clonotypes in thyroid above 0.001 frequency also showed up in blood. Cross-validated, the 13-signature model showed 87.88%/81.08% sensitivity/specificity, and 80%/75% in the test set.

Diagnosis used clinical symptoms, serum thyroxine, TRAb, thyroid ultrasound and orbital computed tomography. The ends were cut back, 3 bases at V and 4 bases at J, with 15 bases in the middle. The CDR3 has 15 amino acids. TCR beta CDR3 regions were amplified from RNA transcripts. RT-PCR in the first round used HTBI primers; a second-round multiplex PCR followed. TCRdb independently ran MiXCR on the multiplex PCR reads; one entry per CDR3 protein. Among about 390,000 distinct CDR3 sequences listed, roughly 15% were seen once. Sequenced input: peripheral blood. This rearrangement joins TRBV12-3 or TRBV12-4 to TRBJ1-1, with D tentatively TRBD1 (6 bases). This TCR came from a woman under 30 with stable Graves' hyperthyroidism. The CDR3 nucleotides are TGTGCCAGCAGTTTGGGGGCCAGGGCGGGCACTGAAGCTTTCTTT. This encodes CASSLGARAGTEAFF.